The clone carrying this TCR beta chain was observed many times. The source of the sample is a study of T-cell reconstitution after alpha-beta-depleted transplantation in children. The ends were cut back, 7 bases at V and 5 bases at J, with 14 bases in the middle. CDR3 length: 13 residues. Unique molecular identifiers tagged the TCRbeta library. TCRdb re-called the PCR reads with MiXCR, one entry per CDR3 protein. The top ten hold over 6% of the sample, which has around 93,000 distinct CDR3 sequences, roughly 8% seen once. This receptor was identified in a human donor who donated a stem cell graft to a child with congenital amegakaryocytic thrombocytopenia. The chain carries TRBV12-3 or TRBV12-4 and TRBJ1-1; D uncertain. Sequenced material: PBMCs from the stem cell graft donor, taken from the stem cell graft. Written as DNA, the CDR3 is TGTGCCAGCACCAAAAATCGATATACTGAAGCTTTCTTT. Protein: CASTKNRYTEAFF.